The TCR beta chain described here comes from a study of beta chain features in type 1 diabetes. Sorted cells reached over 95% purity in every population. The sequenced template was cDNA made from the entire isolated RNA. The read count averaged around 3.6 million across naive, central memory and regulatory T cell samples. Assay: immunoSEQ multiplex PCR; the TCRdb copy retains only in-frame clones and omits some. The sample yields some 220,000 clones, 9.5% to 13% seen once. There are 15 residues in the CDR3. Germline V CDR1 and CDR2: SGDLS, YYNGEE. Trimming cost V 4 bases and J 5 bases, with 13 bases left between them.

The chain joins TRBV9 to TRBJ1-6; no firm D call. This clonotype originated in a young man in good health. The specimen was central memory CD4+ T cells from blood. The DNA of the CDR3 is TGTGCCAGCAGCCCACGACAAGGGAATAATTCACCCCTCCACTTT. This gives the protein CASSPRQGNNSPLHF. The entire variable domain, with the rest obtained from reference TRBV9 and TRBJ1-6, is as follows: DSGVTQTPKHLITATGQRVTLRCSPRSGDLSVYWYQQSLDQGLQFLIQYYNGEERAKGNILERFSAQQFPDLHSELNLSSLELGDSALYFCASSPRQGNNSPLHFGNGTRLTVT.